These 24 T cell receptor beta chains originate from one sample sequenced in a study of blood T cells in healthy people across ages. Sample-barcoded 5' priming and a J-beta primer mix drove a second PCR of about 7 to 11 cycles. Using its own MiXCR run on the 5' RACE reads, TCRdb lists one record per CDR3 protein. The data hold some 800,000 distinct CDR3 sequences, with around 25% observed a single time. These same records also appear under a second study, on T cells of mothers and their children.

The sequenced material came from blood. These receptors came from a boy between 5 and 17 years old in good health.

This clonotype was counted a few times. The CDR3: CASSHDPLIHYGYTF. In DNA, the CDR3 is TGTGCCAGCAGCCACGACCCTTTAATACACTATGGCTACACCTTC. This sequence joins TRBV7-2 and TRBJ1-2; D gene uncertain. CDR1 is SGHTA and CDR2 is FQGNSA in the germline V gene. The germline V and J ends were trimmed by 5 bases and 3 bases, with 16 bases remaining between them. The CDR3 covers 15 residues.

The rearrangement joins TRBV7-9 to TRBJ2-5; D gene uncertain. The CDR3 has 15 amino acids. CDR1 is SEHNR and CDR2 is FQNEAQ in the germline V gene (reference sequence). The V end lost 4 bases, the J end lost 0 bases, and 12 bases lay between the germline ends. In DNA form, the CDR3 reads TGTGCCAGCAGCTCCCAATCGGTAGACCAAGAGACCCAGTACTTC. Its protein product is CASSSQSVDQETQYF. Full variable domain (remainder filled in from reference TRBV7-9 and TRBJ2-5): DTGVSQNPRHKITKRGQNVTFRCDPISEHNRLYWYRQTLGQGPEFLTYFQNEAQLEKSRLLSDRFSAERPKGSFSTLEIQRTEQGDSAMYLCASSSQSVDQETQYFGPGTRLLVL.

There are a few counts of this clonotype. V usage is TRBV7-9 and J usage is TRBJ2-2; 8 bases are shared with TRBD1. Trimming took 6 bases from V and 3 from J; bases not matched to a gene: 6. In germline, CDR1 is SEHNR, CDR2 FQNEAQ (reference sequence). This CDR3 comprises 15 residues. CDR3 in DNA: TGTGCCAGCAGTCGACAGGGGATTGACACCGGGGAGCTGTTTTTT. This translates into CASSRQGIDTGELFF.

The rearrangement uses TRBV7-2 and TRBJ1-2; D uncertain. Germline V gene lookup returns CDR1 SGHTA and CDR2 FQGNSA. V was pared by 1 base and J by 8 bases, with 11 bases between. CDR3 length equals 13 residues. CDR3 DNA: TGTGCCAGCAGCTTAGAGCGGGGTTCGGGCTACACCTTC. As protein: CASSLERGSGYTF. Variable domain in full (rest from reference TRBV7-2 and TRBJ1-2): GAGVSQSPSNKVTEKGKDVELRCDPISGHTALYWYRQSLGQGLEFLIYFQGNSAPDKSGLPSDRFSAERTGGSVSTLTIQRTQQEDSAVYLCASSLERGSGYTFGSGTRLTVV.

This clonotype was detected only a few times. The V call is TRBV7-9, the J call TRBJ2-2; no firm D call. Trimming left V 8 bases short and J 4 bases short, with 14 bases between. CDR3 length: 14 amino acids. Germline loops: CDR1 SEHNR, CDR2 FQNEAQ (reference sequence). In DNA, the CDR3 is TGTGCCAGCGCCCCTTCGGTGGGCACCGGGGAGCTGTTTTTT. Its translation is CASAPSVGTGELFF.

This clonotype has more than one count but fewer than ten. This chain joins TRBV12-3 or TRBV12-4 and TRBJ2-1; a weak D match, TRBD2 (5 bases). With 3 bases removed from V and 8 bases from J, the gap between germline ends came to 8 bases. The CDR3 length is 12 residues. CDR3 DNA: TGTGCCAGCAGTTTGGGAGTCGATGAGCAGTTCTTC. It is translated as CASSLGVDEQFF.

The rearrangement joins TRBV11-1 to TRBJ2-1, with TRBD1 identical over 7 bases. CDR3 size: 13 residues. V shed 5 bases, J shed 6 bases, and the junction held 4 bases outside the gene matches. From germline, CDR1 is SGHAT and CDR2 FQDESV (reference sequence). The CDR3 DNA reads as TGTGCCAGCAGCCCGACAGGGATCAATGAGCAGTTCTTC. Amino acid sequence: CASSPTGINEQFF.

The rearrangement links TRBV3-1 to TRBJ2-7; 8 bases align to TRBD1. The CDR3 covers 16 residues. J lost 2 bases, V lost 1 base, and 7 bases had no gene match. CDR1 and CDR2 (germline): LGHDT, YNNKEL (reference sequence). Here the CDR3 reads CASSQVGTGTTYEQYF. The CDR3 bases are TGTGCCAGCAGCCAAGTGGGGACAGGTACGACCTACGAGCAGTACTTC.

CDR3 coding DNA: TGTGCCAGCAGCGGCCTAGCGGGAGTTGATGAGCAGTTCTTC. Amino acids: CASSGLAGVDEQFF. The genes are TRBV13 and TRBJ2-1; 10 positions agree with TRBD2. The V and J ends lost 5 bases and 8 bases, in that order; junction bases with no gene match: 6. This CDR3 has 14 residues. Germline-derived CDR1 and CDR2 are PRHDT and FYEKMQ (reference sequence).

This clonotype has only one observation. The gene calls are TRBV7-2 and TRBJ2-1; the match to TRBD1 covers 8 bases. The last part of the DNA fits TRBJ2-5 better; the J call may be wrong. Per germline, CDR1 SGHTA and CDR2 FQGNSA. This CDR3 comprises 15 residues. The DNA of the CDR3 is TGTGCCAGCAGCGCGACGATACAGGGGGGAGAGACCCAGTACTTC. Amino acids: CASSATIQGGETQYF.

The chain links TRBV6-2 or TRBV6-3 to TRBJ1-5; possible D gene TRBD1, 5 bases. V dropped 1 base and J dropped 7 bases, with 11 bases sitting between them. This CDR3 region has 14 residues. Germline CDR1 reads MNHEY; CDR2 reads SVGEGT. CDR3 nucleotides: TGTGCCAGCAGTTACTTTGCAGGGCAACAGCCCCAGCATTTT. Translation: CASSYFAGQQPQHF.

This chain uses TRBV2 with TRBJ2-6, with 7 bases matching TRBD1. V lost 6 bases and J lost 0; bases outside the gene matches: 5. Germline V CDR1 and CDR2: SNHLY, FYNNEI. The CDR3 totals 16 residues. DNA for the CDR3: TGTGCCAGCAGAATACAGGGGACCTCTGGGGCCAACGTCCTGACTTTC. Its protein is CASRIQGTSGANVLTF.

The V call is TRBV6-6, the J call TRBJ2-7; 11 nucleotides match TRBD1. This CDR3 contains 15 residues. In germline, CDR1 is MNHNY, CDR2 SVGAGI (reference sequence). V was pared by 5 bases and J by 4 bases, with 7 bases of the junction left unmatched. CDR3 residues: CASSEPDRGLYEQYF. CDR3 DNA: TGTGCCAGCAGTGAGCCGGACAGGGGGCTGTACGAGCAGTACTTC.

The chain couples TRBV7-9 to TRBJ1-4; D gene unclear. The CDR3 is 14 residues long. Trimming shortened V by 5 bases and J by 10 bases, and 17 bases separated the two germline ends. Germline CDR1 SEHNR, CDR2 FQNEAQ (reference sequence). The CDR3 nucleotides are TGTGCCAGCAGCCGAGAGGTTAAATCCGGAAAACTGTTTTTT. Its translation: CASSREVKSGKLFF.

This clonotype was seen more than once but under ten times. The V gene is TRBV29-1, the J gene TRBJ2-7; the match to TRBD2 covers 14 bases. Germline V gives CDR1 SQVTM, CDR2 ANQGSEA. Unmatched junction bases numbered 13, after V lost 3 bases and J lost 9 bases. The CDR3 runs to 16 residues. The CDR3 region has the DNA TGCAGCGTTGAGGGGGGACTAGCGGGGGCTTCTACGACGCAGTACTTC. Protein: CSVEGGLAGASTTQYF.

About this clonotype: A much larger clone lies one base from this, so it may be a read error. The chain is built from TRBV12-3 or TRBV12-4 and TRBJ2-5; TRBD1 agrees at 7 bases. CDR3 length: 12 residues. With 6 bases clipped from V and 3 bases from J, the junction kept 1 base outside the gene matches. This chain's CDR3 is CASRTGKETQYF. Here the CDR3 DNA reads TGTGCCAGCAGGACAGGGAAAGAGACCCAGTACTTC.

Turning to this clonotype: One end of the junction does not line up with germline, which may come from a read error. The gene calls are TRBV4-3 and TRBJ2-5; D is uncertain. The end of the DNA is better explained by TRBJ2-7, so the J call may be wrong. CDR1 LGHNA and CDR2 YSLEER come from the germline V gene. There are 15 residues in the CDR3. DNA for the CDR3: TGCGCCAGCAGCCAAGATGGCGGCAGCTCCCACGAGCAGTACTTC. Residues: CASSQDGGSSHEQYF.

V is TRBV29-1 and J is TRBJ2-1; D gene ambiguous. The CDR3 is 13 residues long. V was clipped by 8 bases and J by 8 bases, with 19 bases between them. Germline loops: CDR1 SQVTM, CDR2 ANQGSEA. DNA of the CDR3: TGCAGCTATCCCGACTTGGCGCGGTATGAGCAGTTCTTC. Its protein product is CSYPDLARYEQFF.

The chain recombines TRBV20-1 with TRBJ2-7; TRBD2 might be the D (6 bases). The CDR3 length is 14 residues. Trimming removed 3 bases at V and 5 bases at J, with 17 bases between. CDR1 DFQATT and CDR2 SNEGSKA come from the germline V gene (reference sequence). CDR3 region: CSASQPGLTHEQYF. The CDR3 DNA follows: TGCAGTGCTAGCCAACCGGGACTTACCCACGAGCAGTACTTC.

The rearrangement links TRBV20-1 to TRBJ2-5; tentative D call: TRBD2 (6 bases). The CDR3 covers 15 residues. Trimming stripped 2 bases from V and 1 base from J, with 14 bases between. CDR1 DFQATT and CDR2 SNEGSKA come from the germline V gene (reference sequence). The CDR3 reads CSARSAGISQETQYF. The CDR3 nucleotides read TGCAGTGCTAGATCCGCGGGGATCTCCCAAGAGACCCAGTACTTC.

In the case of this clonotype: A read error may account for a junction end that differs from germline. The chain employs TRBV28 and TRBJ2-5, with TRBD1 as a possible D gene (6 bases). The J call may be faulty, since TRBJ2-7 better matches the DNA end. This CDR3 has 13 residues. Germline lookup yields CDR1 MDHEN and CDR2 SYDVKM. The CDR3 DNA follows: TGTACCAGCAGTTTACAGGGCTCCTACGAGCAGTACTTC. Encoded protein: CTSSLQGSYEQYF.

This clonotype was found a few times. This chain links TRBV13 with TRBJ2-7; D call uncertain. V was clipped by 0 bases and J by 5 bases, with 5 bases between them. Germline-derived CDR1 and CDR2 are PRHDT and FYEKMQ (reference sequence). This CDR3 region has 12 residues. The CDR3, as DNA: TGTGCCAGCAGCTTAGGCCCCCACGAGCAGTACTTC. Translation gives CASSLGPHEQYF.

V is TRBV3-1 and J is TRBJ2-5; D is perhaps TRBD1 or TRBD2 (5 bases each). Deletions cut 5 bases from V and 5 bases from J, with 15 bases between. Germline assignment: CDR1 LGHDT and CDR2 YNNKEL (reference sequence). This CDR3 comprises 14 residues. The CDR3 loop reads CASSGQGRDETQYF. CDR3 nucleotides: TGTGCCAGCAGCGGGCAGGGCCGGGATGAGACCCAGTACTTC.

This clonotype was observed a few times. The chain uses TRBV9 and TRBJ2-2, with 11 bases lining up with TRBD2. J was trimmed by 3 bases and V by 3 bases; bases with no gene match: 4. The germline gives CDR1 SGDLS, CDR2 YYNGEE. The CDR3 consists of 16 residues. The CDR3: CASSGGTSGYTGELFF. The DNA of the CDR3 is TGTGCCAGCAGCGGAGGGACTAGCGGCTACACCGGGGAGCTGTTTTTT.